The clone carrying this T cell receptor (beta chain) was picked up a small number of times. Its antigen is still unknown. This sample is part of a study of T-cell memory formation after mild COVID-19. Study as a whole: Most TCR clusters belonged to a single donor. Regarding the study as a whole: Memory sampled before infection contained some responding clones, suggesting cross-reactive memory joined.

Each CDR3 protein is one row after TCRdb ran MiXCR on the 5' RACE reads. The sample has around 140,000 distinct CDR3 sequences; approximately 21% are singletons. Sequences were obtained from PBMCs or a T cell subset sorted from them (not recorded which). This TCR came from an adult woman who had mild COVID-19 (a few samples of this study predate the infection). Cell type and time point are not known.

CDR3 sequence (DNA): TGTGCCAGCAGCTTTGCAGGATGGCTCAATGAGCAGTTCTTC. Residues: CASSFAGWLNEQFF. The rearrangement joins TRBV7-2 to TRBJ2-1; D unclear. The CDR3 is made up of 14 amino acids. Trimming cost V 3 bases and J 6 bases, with 12 bases left between them. Per the germline V gene, CDR1 is SGHTA and CDR2 is FQGNSA.